A selection of T cell receptor beta chains follows, all from one sample in a study of cytomegalovirus exposure and HLA in healthy donors. The assay was immunoSEQ multiplex PCR, and TCRdb's table has in-frame clones only and misses some. The repertoire holds around 150,000 clones, with 75% as singletons. Specimen: PBMCs. The receptors stem from a woman between 50 and 59 years old in good health and CMV-seropositive. CDR3s include the opening cysteine and the closing phenylalanine or tryptophan. The order of the fields is V gene, D gene, CDR3 protein. D genes are given only for firm matches.

TRBV19 TRBD1 CASSSQDRVDGYTF
TRBV27 TRBD2 CASSFRGGLSYNEQFF
TRBV4-2 TRBD2 CASSRGLQYEQYF
TRBV15 NA CATSRPLSSGNTIYF
TRBV6-5 TRBD1 CASSYTRTGGANVLTF
TRBV28 NA CASSFDSFYEQYF
TRBV7-9 TRBD1 CASSSDRGDQPQHF
TRBV5-1 NA CASSLEDTYGYTF
TRBV27 NA CASRGQGIQGYTF
TRBV18 NA CASSPTSPEQYF
TRBV7-2 TRBD1 CASSEGATNYGYTF
TRBV5-4 NA CASSLGGSNQPQHF
TRBV13 NA CASSQEEGQREFF
TRBV7-2 NA CASSFSREAGYTF
TRBV5-6 NA CASSTLDTTDTQYF
TRBV5-1 NA CASSPPLDSGSEAFF
TRBV5-4 NA CASSLRLGGGYNSPLHF
TRBV5-1 TRBD2 CASSLEAGGYNEQFF
TRBV19 NA CASSIDLSGEAFF
TRBV5-1 NA CASSWGGFGEKLFF
TRBV5-1 TRBD1 CASSLGQGYTEAFF
TRBV19 NA CASSWEYSNTEAFF
TRBV6-5 TRBD1 CASSYSGQGGGYTF
TRBV12-5 NA CASGLDTGVKLFF
TRBV2 NA CASSVIQGVSYEQYF
TRBV29-1 NA CSVEEGSPQETQYF